The clone carrying this TCR beta chain was recorded a few times. Its matching antigen is unknown. The entry originates in a study of CD8 T cells in ankylosing spondylitis. TCRdb independently ran MiXCR on the 5' RACE reads; one entry per CDR3 protein. The sample lists 700,000 to 850,000 distinct CDR3 sequences, about 11% occurring once. Findings and limits, study-wide: Seemingly characteristic of ankylosing spondylitis blood was a TCR beta motif consisting of eight highly homologous variants. Researchers reportedly found disease-linked clones significantly enriched in matched ankylosing spondylitis synovial fluid.

The CDR3 spans 16 residues. Germline-derived CDR1 and CDR2 are SGHVT and SQSDAQ. V lost 5 bases, J lost 5 bases, and 12 bases stayed unmatched. The TCR comes from a male donor with ankylosing spondylitis. Sequencing was performed on blood, either unsorted or a sorted T cell fraction (not recorded which). V gene TRBV7-4 combines with J gene TRBJ2-7, with 10 bases lining up with TRBD1. CDR3 residues: CASSAKIRDRGDEQYF. The CDR3 bases are TGTGCCAGCAGCGCAAAGATCCGGGACAGGGGTGACGAGCAGTACTTC.